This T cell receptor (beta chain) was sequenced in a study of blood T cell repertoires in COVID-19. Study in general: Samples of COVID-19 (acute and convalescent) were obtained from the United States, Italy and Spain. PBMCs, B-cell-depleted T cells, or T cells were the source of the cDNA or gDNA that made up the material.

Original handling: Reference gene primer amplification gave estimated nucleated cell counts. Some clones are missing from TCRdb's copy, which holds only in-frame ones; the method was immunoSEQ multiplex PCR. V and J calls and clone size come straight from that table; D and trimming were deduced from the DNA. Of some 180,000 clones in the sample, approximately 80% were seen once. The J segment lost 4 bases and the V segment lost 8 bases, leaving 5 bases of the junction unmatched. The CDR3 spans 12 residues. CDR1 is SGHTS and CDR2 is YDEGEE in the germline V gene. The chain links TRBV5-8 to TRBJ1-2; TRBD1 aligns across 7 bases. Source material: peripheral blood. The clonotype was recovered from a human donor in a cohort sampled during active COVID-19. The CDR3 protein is CAREDRTYGYTF. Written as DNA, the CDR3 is TGTGCCAGGGAGGACAGGACCTATGGCTACACCTTC.